This T cell receptor (beta chain) was obtained from a study of beta chain features in type 1 diabetes. Of note for this clone: Its antigen is not identified.

The sequenced template was cDNA made from the entire isolated RNA. TCRdb's copy holds only in-frame clones and misses some; the assay was immunoSEQ multiplex PCR. This sample carries nearly 350,000 clones, under 8.5% of them seen once, and the ten largest clones take around 0.44%. CD4+ naive, central memory, regulatory and stem cell-like memory subsets were isolated by sorting on CD45RO/CCR7/CD25/CD127/CD95/CD27. From germline, CDR1 is KGHSH and CDR2 LQKENI. The CDR3 runs 13 residues. The V end was cut by 1 base, the J end by 4 bases, with 7 bases between. Study-wide points: All four CD4+ subsets of Type 1 diabetes patients contained TCRB CDR3s that were moderately but significantly shorter.

This rearrangement joins TRBV18 to TRBJ1-2; D unresolved. Sequencing was performed on central memory CD4+ T cells from blood. This TCR was recovered from a young woman in good health. In nucleotides, the CDR3 is TGTGCCAGCTCACCACAAAAGGGCTATGGCTACACCTTC. It translates to CASSPQKGYGYTF.